These 20 T cell receptor beta chains originate from one sample sequenced in a study of blood T cell repertoires in COVID-19 (dated by TCRdb to 2018 to 2021). Preparation of the library involved the immunoSEQ multiplex PCR assay. This immuneACCESS table, as held by TCRdb, lists in-frame sequences with V and J called but not all clones. Of the missing ones, under half trace to an unresolved V gene in checked studies; the others have no known cause. The sample data list roughly 250,000 clones, and around 90% of these were observed just once. Clones ranked in the top ten supply approximately 2.5% of the sample. The specimen sequenced was PBMCs or T cells enriched from blood (not recorded which). These receptors originate from a middle-aged woman with acute COVID-19.

This clone was seen a single time. The chain has TRBV24-1 and TRBJ2-7; 10 bases align to TRBD2. CDR1 and CDR2 (germline): KGHDR, SFDVKD. This CDR3 region has 13 residues. The junction had 4 bases not matched to a gene; V was cut back by 10 bases and J by 2 bases. The CDR3 DNA reads TGTGCCACTAAACTAGCGGGACCCTACGAGCAGTACTTC. It yields the protein CATKLAGPYEQYF.

The chain couples TRBV10-1 to TRBJ1-1, with D unclear. The CDR3 covers 13 residues. CDR1 and CDR2 from the germline V gene are WNHNN and SYGVQD (reference sequence). V was pared by 6 bases and J by 9 bases, with 17 bases between. CDR3: CASRAWGGLKAFF. CDR3 in DNA: TGCGCCAGCAGGGCATGGGGTGGACTGAAAGCTTTCTTT.

The chain couples TRBV19 to TRBJ1-6, with D tentatively TRBD1 (6 bases). Looked up from germline, CDR1 is LNHDA and CDR2 is SQIVND (reference sequence). Between the trimmed V and J ends, which lost 5 bases and 4 bases, there was a span of 9 bases. CDR3 length equals 14 residues. CDR3 residues: CASSLGQYNSPLHF. The CDR3 DNA reads as TGTGCCAGTAGTTTAGGACAGTATAATTCACCCCTCCACTTT.

The V call is TRBV9, the J call TRBJ1-1; TRBD1 aligns across 7 bases. The CDR3 is 15 amino acids. The junction had 6 bases not matched to a gene; V was cut back by 3 bases and J by 1 base. Germline V gene sequence: CDR1 SGDLS, CDR2 YYNGEE. This CDR3 reads CASSARQGSNTEAFF. CDR3 DNA: TGTGCCAGCAGCGCCCGACAGGGATCGAACACTGAAGCTTTCTTT. Complete variable domain (other parts from reference TRBV9 and TRBJ1-1): DSGVTQTPKHLITATGQRVTLRCSPRSGDLSVYWYQQSLDQGLQFLIQYYNGEERAKGNILERFSAQQFPDLHSELNLSSLELGDSALYFCASSARQGSNTEAFFGQGTRLTVV.

The rearrangement links TRBV11-3 to TRBJ2-7, with D tentatively TRBD1 (5 bases). V was clipped by 1 base and J by 4 bases, with 11 bases between them. The germline gives CDR1 SGHNT, CDR2 YENEEA. This CDR3 has 14 residues. The CDR3 loop is CASSLASQGYEQYF. CDR3 coding DNA: TGTGCCAGCAGCTTAGCATCCCAGGGTTACGAGCAGTACTTC. Complete variable domain (other parts from reference TRBV11-3 and TRBJ2-7): EAGVVQSPRYKIIEKKQPVAFWCNPISGHNTLYWYLQNLGQGPELLIRYENEEAVDDSQLPKDRFSAERLKGVDSTLKIQPAELGDSAVYLCASSLASQGYEQYFGPGTRLTVT.

The genes are TRBV7-6 and TRBJ1-4; the match to TRBD1 covers 7 bases. The CDR3 is made up of 16 amino acids. V shed 5 bases, J shed 8 bases, and the junction held 14 bases outside the gene matches. CDR1 and CDR2 from the germline V gene are SGHVS and FNYEAQ. The CDR3 sequence is CASSRGLTGAGEKLFF. CDR3 nucleotides: TGTGCCAGCAGCAGGGGGTTAACAGGGGCGGGGGAAAAACTGTTTTTT.

The V and J genes are TRBV6-5 and TRBJ1-1, with TRBD1 identical over 8 bases. J was trimmed by 1 base and V by 4 bases; bases with no gene match: 5. From germline, CDR1 is MNHEY and CDR2 SVGAGI. The CDR3 sequence is 15 residues long. CDR3 sequence: CASSFSTGGNTEAFF. In DNA, the CDR3 is TGTGCCAGCAGTTTTTCAACAGGGGGGAACACTGAAGCTTTCTTT.

The CDR3 DNA is TGTGCCAGCAGTCGGACTAGTAAAGAGACCCAGTACTTC. This translates into CASSRTSKETQYF. The chain is built from TRBV2 and TRBJ2-5; 7 bases align to TRBD2. Losses at the gene ends were 5 bases for V and 3 bases for J; bases not matched to a gene: 3. The CDR3 loop spans 13 amino acids. Germline V gene sequence: CDR1 SNHLY, CDR2 FYNNEI. The whole variable domain, filled in from reference TRBV2 and TRBJ2-5, reads EPEVTQTPSHQVTQMGQEVILRCVPISNHLYFYWYRQILGQKVEFLVSFYNNEISEKSEIFDDQFSVERPDGSNFTLKIRSTKLEDSAMYFCASSRTSKETQYFGPGTRLLVL.

This chain connects TRBV27 to TRBJ2-1, with TRBD1 matching over 8 bases. J gave up 8 bases and V 3 bases, and 12 bases lay outside the gene matches. Germline CDR1 is MNHEY and CDR2 is SMNVEV (reference sequence). This CDR3 spans 16 amino acids. CDR3 DNA sequence: TGTGCCAGCAGTTTGCTCCAGGGGGCATCTTCCCATGAGCAGTTCTTC. As protein: CASSLLQGASSHEQFF.

On this clone: Other DNA sequences in this sample translate to the same CDR3. The chain joins TRBV7-2 to TRBJ2-3; a weak D match, TRBD2 (5 bases). Between the trimmed V and J ends, which lost 0 bases and 3 bases, there was a span of 7 bases. The V gene's germline CDR1 is SGHTA and CDR2 FQGNSA. There are 14 residues in the CDR3. The CDR3 DNA is TGTGCCAGCAGCTTAGCGGGAGTGACAGATACGCAGTATTTT. Its protein is CASSLAGVTDTQYF.

This sequence joins TRBV7-9 and TRBJ2-4, with D possibly TRBD1 on 6 matching bases. Germline V gene sequence: CDR1 SEHNR, CDR2 FQNEAQ (reference sequence). The V gene lost 5 bases and the J gene lost 0 bases, with 11 bases spanning the gap. This CDR3 region has 15 residues. The CDR3 sequence: CASSPDRLAKNIQYF. CDR3 coding DNA: TGTGCCAGCAGCCCGGACAGACTAGCCAAAAACATTCAGTACTTC.

J is TRBJ1-2 and V is TRBV19; 7 bases align to TRBD1. Trimming at V came to 6 bases and at J to 8 bases, leaving 9 bases not matched to a gene. Germline CDR1 reads LNHDA; CDR2 reads SQIVND (reference sequence). This CDR3 spans 13 amino acids. The CDR3 loop reads CASSKTGLGGYTF. The CDR3, as DNA: TGTGCCAGTAGCAAGACAGGGCTGGGCGGCTACACCTTC.

This CDR3 reads CATSRATTGIATNEKLFF. CDR3 nucleotides: TGTGCCACCAGCAGAGCGACGACAGGGATTGCAACTAATGAAAAACTGTTTTTT. The V call is TRBV15, the J call TRBJ1-4, with 7 bases matching TRBD1. The CDR3 has 18 residues. J gave up 0 bases and V 1 base, and 8 bases lay outside the gene matches. CDR1 is LNHNV and CDR2 is YYDKDF in the germline V gene (reference sequence).

Comment on this clone: This CDR3 is also generated by other DNA sequences in the sample. The chain combines TRBV12-3 or TRBV12-4 with TRBJ2-1, with 8 bases matching TRBD2. CDR3 length: 13 amino acids. V lost 5 bases, J lost 6 bases, and 3 bases stayed unmatched. In DNA, the CDR3 is TGTGCCAGCAGTCCCGGGACTAGCAATGAGCAGTTCTTC. Encoded protein: CASSPGTSNEQFF.

The chain carries TRBV15 and TRBJ1-4; 10 bases are a match to TRBD1. CDR1 is LNHNV, CDR2 YYDKDF, per germline (reference sequence). The J segment lost 3 bases and the V segment lost 3 bases, leaving 4 bases of the junction unmatched. This CDR3 contains 16 residues. CDR3 sequence reads: CATSRGGQGANEKLFF. The DNA of the CDR3 is TGTGCCACCAGCAGGGGAGGACAGGGGGCTAATGAAAAACTGTTTTTT.

This chain connects TRBV28 to TRBJ1-1, with a possible D match to TRBD1 (6 bases). The V and J ends lost 7 bases and 1 base respectively, with 10 bases between them. Germline V lookup: CDR1 MDHEN, CDR2 SYDVKM. The CDR3 spans 13 residues. The DNA of the CDR3 is TGTGCCAGCACTCGACAGGAGAACACTGAAGCTTTCTTT. Its translation: CASTRQENTEAFF.

The chain couples TRBV6-2 or TRBV6-3 to TRBJ2-7; 11 positions match TRBD2. CDR3 length equals 15 residues. V shed 2 bases, J shed 4 bases, and the junction held 4 bases outside the gene matches. CDR1 and CDR2 from the germline V gene are MNHEY and SVGEGT. CDR3 bases: TGTGCCAGCAGTTACGGACTAGCGGGCGTGTACGAGCAGTACTTC. Protein product: CASSYGLAGVYEQYF.

The genes are TRBV5-5 and TRBJ1-6; TRBD1 is a possible D gene (6 bases). The germline gives CDR1 SGHKS, CDR2 YYEKEE (reference sequence). This CDR3 is 17 amino acids long. V was cut by 4 bases and J by 0 bases, with 14 bases left in between. DNA for the CDR3: TGTGCCAGCAGCGTCGGTAGGGGGAGCTCCTATAATTCACCCCTCCACTTT. As protein: CASSVGRGSSYNSPLHF. Full variable domain (outside the CDR3, taken from reference TRBV5-5 and TRBJ1-6): DAGVTQSPTHLIKTRGQQVTLRCSPISGHKSVSWYQQVLGQGPQFIFQYYEKEERGRGNFPDRFSARQFPNYSSELNVNALLLGDSALYLCASSVGRGSSYNSPLHFGNGTRLTVT.

The chain employs TRBV18 and TRBJ1-1; 7 bases map to TRBD1. J gave up 2 bases and V 3 bases, and 6 bases lay outside the gene matches. The CDR3 runs to 15 residues. Germline CDR1 KGHSH, CDR2 LQKENI. CDR3 protein: CASSPKTGPNTEAFF. The DNA for the CDR3 is TGTGCCAGCTCACCTAAGACAGGGCCCAACACTGAAGCTTTCTTT.

CDR3 in amino acids: CASSPPGRSEQYF. Written as DNA, the CDR3 is TGTGCCAGTAGCCCCCCGGGTCGTAGCGAGCAGTACTTC. This chain links TRBV19 with TRBJ2-7; D is ambiguous. The V end lost 6 bases, the J end lost 6 bases, and 15 bases lay between the germline ends. Looked up from germline, CDR1 is LNHDA and CDR2 is SQIVND (reference sequence). The CDR3 sequence is 13 residues long.